Each of the 22 T cell receptor beta chains below was sequenced from the same sample in a study of T-cell reconstitution after alpha-beta-depleted transplantation in children. Study-level points and caveats: Reportedly, alpha-beta T cells present about two months post-transplant originated from several hundred expanded clones of graft origin.

The antigens of these receptors remain unknown. A library of TCRbeta sequences, prepared with unique molecular identifiers, was generated. TCRdb re-analysed the PCR reads in MiXCR, keeping a single row per CDR3 protein. This sample has approximately 32,000 distinct CDR3 sequences, with about 7% found just once. This material consisted of peripheral blood, taken 60 days after TCRalphabeta/CD19-depleted stem cell transplant. The receptors were sampled from a child less than two years old who had a stem cell transplant for acute myeloid leukemia, so the T cells may come from the graft donor.

There are many counts of this clonotype. The V and J genes are TRBV20-1 and TRBJ2-7, with D unclear. CDR3 length equals 15 residues. Germline CDR1 and CDR2: DFQATT and SNEGSKA (reference sequence). V lost 1 base and J lost 3, with 16 bases in between. CDR3 in amino acids: CSARVTGYRHYEQYF. The CDR3 region has the DNA TGCAGTGCTAGAGTCACCGGCTACCGCCACTACGAGCAGTACTTC.

Many counts were recorded for this clonotype. The chain couples TRBV10-3 to TRBJ1-2; D unclear. The CDR3 loop spans 14 amino acids. CDR1 is ENHRY and CDR2 is SYGVKD in the germline V gene. Trimming left V 2 bases short and J 4 bases short, with 11 bases between. In DNA form, the CDR3 reads TGTGCCATCAGTGAGGGAGGGATGGCCTATGGCTACACCTTC. Its protein is CAISEGGMAYGYTF.

This clonotype was detected many times. The chain carries TRBV12-3 or TRBV12-4 and TRBJ1-5, with 7 bases identical to TRBD1. V dropped 6 bases and J dropped 3; count of bases not matched to a gene: 5. This CDR3 spans 14 amino acids. CDR3 in amino acids: CASRSTGDNQPQHF. In DNA form, the CDR3 reads TGTGCCAGCAGGTCCACAGGGGACAATCAGCCCCAGCATTTT.

This clonotype was detected a few times. The J gene is TRBJ1-5, the V gene TRBV20-1, with a weak D call TRBD1 (5 bases). The germline V gene has CDR1 DFQATT and CDR2 SNEGSKA (reference sequence). CDR3 length equals 12 residues. Trimming stripped 3 bases from V and 8 bases from J, with 11 bases between. CDR3: CSARGGGKPQHF. CDR3 bases: TGCAGTGCTAGGGGGGGGGGAAAGCCCCAGCATTTT.

This clonotype was seen many times. The rearrangement joins TRBV10-2 to TRBJ2-4; 7 nucleotides line up with TRBD1. CDR3 length: 15 residues. CDR1 and CDR2 (germline): WSHSY, SAAADI. V gave up 9 bases and J gave up 1 base; unmatched junction bases: 9. CDR3 residues: CASRREGQAKNIQYF. The CDR3 DNA follows: TGCGCCAGTCGTAGAGAGGGACAGGCCAAAAACATTCAGTACTTC.

V usage is TRBV5-4 and J usage is TRBJ2-5; perhaps TRBD1 as D (5 bases). Germline V gene sequence: CDR1 SGHNT, CDR2 YYREEE (reference sequence). The CDR3 is 13 amino acids. V dropped 1 base and J dropped 3 bases, with 7 bases sitting between them. This CDR3 reads CASSLLGEETQYF. CDR3 DNA: TGTGCCAGCAGCTTGTTAGGGGAAGAGACCCAGTACTTC.

This clonotype was picked up many times. Here the CDR3 DNA reads TGTGCCAGCAGTTACCGGGTCCCCGGACCAGATACGCAGTATTTT. Its protein product is CASSYRVPGPDTQYF. The chain uses TRBV6-5 and TRBJ2-3; no reliable D call. Germline V gene lookup returns CDR1 MNHEY and CDR2 SVGAGI. The CDR3 has 15 amino acids. Between the trimmed V and J ends, which lost 2 bases and 4 bases, there was a span of 13 bases.

This clonotype was recorded many times. The chain joins TRBV4-3 to TRBJ2-7, with 8 nucleotides matching TRBD1. Germline V gene lookup returns CDR1 LGHNA and CDR2 YSLEER. This CDR3 is built from 17 residues. The V and J ends lost 1 base and 7 bases, in that order; junction bases with no gene match: 15. The CDR3 region is CASSQVWVGTGPKEQYF. As DNA, the CDR3 is TGCGCCAGCAGCCAAGTGTGGGTAGGGACAGGACCTAAAGAGCAGTACTTC.

There are many counts of this clonotype. The chain has TRBV7-9 and TRBJ2-4; weak D call: TRBD1 (6 bases). This CDR3 comprises 13 residues. V shed 2 bases and J shed 8 bases, with 10 bases lying between them. The germline gives CDR1 SEHNR, CDR2 FQNEAQ (reference sequence). In DNA form, the CDR3 reads TGTGCCAGCAGCTTAACCAGGGGAGACATTCAGTACTTC. Translation: CASSLTRGDIQYF.

This clonotype has more than one count but fewer than ten. The gene calls are TRBV4-3 and TRBJ2-1, with D maybe TRBD2 (6 bases). V dropped 0 bases and J dropped 3 bases, with 12 bases sitting between them. The CDR3 contains 16 residues. Germline loops: CDR1 LGHNA, CDR2 YSLEER. The CDR3 coding sequence is TGCGCCAGCAGCCAAGAAGGGCGGGATATCTACAATGAGCAGTTCTTC. Its translation is CASSQEGRDIYNEQFF.

This clonotype was seen ten or more times. The chain combines TRBV28 with TRBJ1-6; 9 nucleotides agree with TRBD1. Losses at the gene ends were 10 bases for V and 8 bases for J; bases not matched to a gene: 6. Per the germline V gene, CDR1 is MDHEN and CDR2 is SYDVKM. The CDR3 spans 13 residues. This CDR3 is CAISGQGYSPLHF. The DNA of the CDR3 is TGTGCCATCTCGGGACAGGGTTATTCACCCCTCCACTTT.

This clonotype occurred many times. The J gene is TRBJ1-6, the V gene TRBV5-1, with D possibly matching TRBD1 (6 bases). Trimming shortened V by 3 bases and J by 7 bases, and 11 bases separated the two germline ends. This CDR3 spans 14 amino acids. Germline V CDR1 and CDR2: SGHRS, YFSETQ. The CDR3 protein is CASSYGQRNSPLHF. DNA for the CDR3: TGCGCCAGCAGCTACGGACAGCGAAATTCACCCCTCCACTTT.

This clonotype was observed at least ten times. CDR3 coding DNA: TGTGCCAGCAGCTTGGGGAGCTTGAGGTACTTC. It translates to CASSLGSLRYF. The gene calls are TRBV5-6 and TRBJ2-7; no clear D gene. The CDR3 runs 11 residues. The V gene's germline CDR1 is SGHDT and CDR2 YYEEEE. V lost 0 bases to trimming and J lost 12 bases, with 10 bases between them.

This clonotype was counted ten times or more. J is TRBJ2-5 and V is TRBV4-2; TRBD1 or TRBD2 may be the D gene (7 bases each). With 0 bases removed from V and 4 bases from J, the gap between germline ends came to 15 bases. The CDR3 is made up of 16 amino acids. The germline CDR1 and CDR2 sequences are LGHNA and YNFKEQ. In DNA, the CDR3 is TGTGCCAGCAGCCAAGATTGGGTCAGGGGGGGAGAGACCCAGTACTTC. This sequence encodes CASSQDWVRGGETQYF.

This clonotype was seen only a few times. The chain has TRBV4-3 and TRBJ1-5; D call uncertain. V gave up 4 bases and J gave up 4 bases, with 14 bases separating them. Germline CDR1 LGHNA, CDR2 YSLEER. The CDR3 covers 15 residues. The CDR3 sequence: CASSPSRGGNQPQHF. The CDR3 nucleotides are TGCGCCAGCAGCCCTAGTCGAGGCGGGAATCAGCCCCAGCATTTT.

This clonotype was counted at least ten times. CDR3 in amino acids: CASSIVPTGSTEAFF. The DNA for the CDR3 is TGTGCCAGTAGTATAGTGCCGACAGGGTCCACTGAAGCTTTCTTT. J is TRBJ1-1 and V is TRBV19; 7 bases are shared with TRBD1. V lost 1 base to trimming and J lost 4 bases; unmatched junction nucleotides: 6. CDR1 is LNHDA and CDR2 is SQIVND in the germline V gene (reference sequence). CDR3 length equals 15 residues.

Ten or more counts support this clonotype. The rearrangement links TRBV3-1 to TRBJ2-7, with 8 nucleotides matching TRBD2. There are 18 residues in the CDR3. Trimming removed 1 base from V and 3 bases from J; junction bases left unmatched: 14. Germline CDR1 LGHDT, CDR2 YNNKEL (reference sequence). The CDR3 loop is CASSQARLAGTLLYEQYF. The CDR3 DNA is TGTGCCAGCAGCCAAGCTAGGTTAGCGGGAACCCTTCTCTACGAGCAGTACTTC.

This clonotype was picked up many times. The final CDR3 position lacks the conserved phenylalanine or tryptophan, pointing to a likely read error. The CDR3 nucleotides read TGCAGTGGGGGTCTACGGTTTTACAATGAGCAGTTCGTC. It codes for CSGGLRFYNEQFV. This chain uses TRBV20-1 with TRBJ2-1, with D unresolved. The CDR3 spans 13 residues. Germline values: CDR1 DFQATT, CDR2 SNEGSKA (reference sequence). The V gene lost 7 bases and the J gene lost 4 bases, with 14 bases spanning the gap.

At least ten counts were recorded for this clonotype. The V call is TRBV2, the J call TRBJ2-3; 9 positions match TRBD1. CDR3 length: 15 residues. The V and J ends lost 3 bases and 2 bases, in that order; junction bases with no gene match: 3. Germline V gene lookup returns CDR1 SNHLY and CDR2 FYNNEI. CDR3 residues: CASSEGDRVTDTQYF. The CDR3 DNA follows: TGTGCCAGCAGTGAGGGGGACAGGGTCACAGATACGCAGTATTTT.

This clonotype was counted between two and nine times. The genes are TRBV18 and TRBJ2-3; D may be TRBD1 or TRBD2 (5 bases each). V was trimmed by 3 bases and J by 3 bases, leaving 13 bases between them. The CDR3 runs 15 residues. Germline V CDR1 and CDR2: KGHSH, LQKENI. CDR3 DNA sequence: TGTGCCAGCTCACCCCGGGACCTCCAGACAGATACGCAGTATTTT. Residues: CASSPRDLQTDTQYF.

This clonotype has a count of ten or more. This sequence joins TRBV24-1 and TRBJ2-2; TRBD2 is a possible D gene (7 bases). The CDR3 runs 15 residues. With 6 bases removed from V and 3 bases from J, the gap between germline ends came to 13 bases. Germline V gene sequence: CDR1 KGHDR, CDR2 SFDVKD. The CDR3 loop reads CATSWRGLDTGELFF. The CDR3 DNA reads TGTGCCACCAGTTGGCGGGGGCTGGACACCGGGGAGCTGTTTTTT.

This clonotype was detected many times. The chain recombines TRBV7-2 with TRBJ2-3, with 7 nucleotides matching TRBD1. Trimming took 8 bases from V and 2 from J; bases not matched to a gene: 10. This CDR3 is built from 15 residues. CDR1 SGHTA and CDR2 FQGNSA come from the germline V gene. CDR3 sequence reads: CASSPVDRYTDTQYF. CDR3 DNA: TGTGCCAGCTCCCCCGTGGACAGGTACACAGATACGCAGTATTTT.